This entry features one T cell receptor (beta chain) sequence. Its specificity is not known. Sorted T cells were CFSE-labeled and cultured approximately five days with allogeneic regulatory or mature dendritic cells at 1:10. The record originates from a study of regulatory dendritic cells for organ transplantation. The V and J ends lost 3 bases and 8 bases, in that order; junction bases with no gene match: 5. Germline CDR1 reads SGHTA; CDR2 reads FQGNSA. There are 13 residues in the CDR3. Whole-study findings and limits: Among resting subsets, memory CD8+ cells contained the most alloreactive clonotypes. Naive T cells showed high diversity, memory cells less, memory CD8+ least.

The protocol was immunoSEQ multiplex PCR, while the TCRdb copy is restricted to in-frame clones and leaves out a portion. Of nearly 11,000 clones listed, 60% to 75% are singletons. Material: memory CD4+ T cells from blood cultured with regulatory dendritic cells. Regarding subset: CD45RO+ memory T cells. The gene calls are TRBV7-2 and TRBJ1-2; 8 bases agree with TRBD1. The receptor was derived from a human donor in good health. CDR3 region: CASSFGQGAGYTF. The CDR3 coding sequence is TGTGCCAGCAGCTTCGGACAGGGCGCGGGCTACACCTTC.